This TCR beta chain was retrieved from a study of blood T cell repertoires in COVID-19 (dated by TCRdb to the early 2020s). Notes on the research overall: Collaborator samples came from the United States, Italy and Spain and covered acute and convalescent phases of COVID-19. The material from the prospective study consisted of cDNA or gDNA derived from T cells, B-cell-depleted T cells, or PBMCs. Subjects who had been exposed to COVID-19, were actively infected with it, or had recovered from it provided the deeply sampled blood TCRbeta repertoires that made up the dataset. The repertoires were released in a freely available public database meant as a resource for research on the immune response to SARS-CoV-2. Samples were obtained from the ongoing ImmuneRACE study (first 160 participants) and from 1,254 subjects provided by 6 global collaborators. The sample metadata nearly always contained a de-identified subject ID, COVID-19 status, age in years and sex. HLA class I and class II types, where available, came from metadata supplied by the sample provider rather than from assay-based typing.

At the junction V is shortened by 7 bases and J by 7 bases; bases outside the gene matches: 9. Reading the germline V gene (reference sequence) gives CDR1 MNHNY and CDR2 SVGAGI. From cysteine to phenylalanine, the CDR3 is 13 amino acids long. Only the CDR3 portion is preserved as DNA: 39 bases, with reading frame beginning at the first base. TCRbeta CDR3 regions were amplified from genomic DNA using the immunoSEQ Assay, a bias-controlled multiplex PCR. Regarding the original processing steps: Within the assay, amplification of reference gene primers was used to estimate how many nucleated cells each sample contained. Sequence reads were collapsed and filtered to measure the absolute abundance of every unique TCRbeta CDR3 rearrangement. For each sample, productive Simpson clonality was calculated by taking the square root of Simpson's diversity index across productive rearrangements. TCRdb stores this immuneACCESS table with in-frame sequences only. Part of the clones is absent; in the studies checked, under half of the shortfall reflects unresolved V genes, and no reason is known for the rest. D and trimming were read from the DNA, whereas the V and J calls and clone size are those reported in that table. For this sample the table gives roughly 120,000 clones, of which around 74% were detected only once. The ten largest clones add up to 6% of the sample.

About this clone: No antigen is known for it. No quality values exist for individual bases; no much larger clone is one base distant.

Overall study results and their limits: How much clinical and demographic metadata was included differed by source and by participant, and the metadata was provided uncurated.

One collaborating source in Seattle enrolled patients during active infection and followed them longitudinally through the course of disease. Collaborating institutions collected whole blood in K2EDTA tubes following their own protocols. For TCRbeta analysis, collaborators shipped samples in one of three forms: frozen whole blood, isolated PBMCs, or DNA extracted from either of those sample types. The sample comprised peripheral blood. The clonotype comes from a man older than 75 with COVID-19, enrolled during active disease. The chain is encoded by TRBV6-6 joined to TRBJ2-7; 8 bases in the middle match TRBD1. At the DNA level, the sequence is TGTGCCAGCAATCGACAGGGGATGGTGGAGCAGTACTTC. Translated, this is CASNRQGMVEQYF.